The clone carrying this TCR beta chain appeared a few times. With 3 bases removed from V and 4 bases from J, the gap between germline ends came to 12 bases. The CDR3 totals 14 residues. The sample originates from a study of response to subunit inactivated influenza vaccine. MiXCR, run by TCRdb on the RT-PCR reads, gives a single entry per CDR3 protein. The sample carries about half a million distinct CDR3 sequences, roughly 23% recorded once. This receptor was taken from a man aged 45-60 years who received an inactivated influenza vaccine. The V gene is TRBV12-3 or TRBV12-4, the J gene TRBJ1-2; the D gene is possibly TRBD1 (5 bases). The sample in question was CD4+ T cells sorted from PBMCs, obtained more than 4 days after vaccination. CDR3 in amino acids: CASSFGRQSYGYTF. DNA of the CDR3: TGTGCCAGCAGTTTCGGACGACAGAGCTATGGCTACACCTTC.